A selection of T cell receptor beta chains follows, all from one sample in a study of blood T cells in healthy people across ages. TCRdb re-derived calls from the 5' RACE reads in MiXCR, one entry per CDR3 protein. The table includes about 580,000 distinct CDR3 sequences, 47% detected once. The sample taken for sequencing was blood. The receptor set was obtained from an older man in good health. CDR3s include the opening cysteine and the closing phenylalanine or tryptophan. A D gene is named only where the DNA matches it firmly. Clone sizes are given selectively: once, few, many, or a class where the clone is expanded.

d_gene,abundance,v_gene,j_gene,len,CDR3aa,CDR3nt
NA,NA,TRBV27,TRBJ2-7,15,CASSSQPVAAREQYF,TGTGCCAGCAGTTCCCAGCCCGTTGCCGCGAGGGAGCAGTACTTC
NA,NA,TRBV4-1,TRBJ1-6,13,CASSLGRDSPLHF,TGCGCCAGCAGTCTCGGGAGGGATTCACCCCTCCACTTT
NA,NA,TRBV4-3,TRBJ2-1,16,CASSPLHGGAGDEQFF,TGCGCCAGCAGCCCTTTACATGGCGGGGCCGGAGATGAGCAGTTCTTC
NA,NA,TRBV6-1,TRBJ2-7,18,CASSVFGAGASSYNEQYF,TGTGCCAGCAGCGTTTTCGGCGCCGGTGCGAGCTCCTACAATGAGCAGTACTTC
NA,NA,TRBV2,TRBJ1-1,17,CASSPGSRLIRNTEAFF,TGTGCCAGCAGCCCCGGGAGCAGACTCATTCGGAACACTGAAGCTTTCTTT
TRBD1,NA,TRBV4-1,TRBJ1-2,15,CASSPGQGAQYGYTF,TGCGCCAGCAGCCCGGGACAGGGGGCCCAATATGGCTACACCTTC
NA,once,TRBV11-2,TRBJ2-3,16,CASSLVRVGGTDTQYF,TGTGCCAGCAGCTTAGTTCGGGTTGGGGGCACAGATACGCAGTATTTT
TRBD2,few,TRBV20-1,TRBJ2-3,16,CSARETLAGGGDTQYF,TGCAGTGCACGGGAGACACTAGCGGGGGGTGGAGATACGCAGTATTTT
TRBD2,NA,TRBV12-3/TRBV12-4,TRBJ2-1,14,CASSLASGIYEQFF,TGTGCCAGCAGTTTGGCTAGCGGGATCTATGAGCAGTTCTTC
NA,NA,TRBV20-1,TRBJ2-1,14,CSAREGTGVDEQFF,TGCAGTGCTAGAGAGGGAACGGGGGTGGATGAGCAGTTCTTC
TRBD2,few,TRBV9,TRBJ2-4,18,CASSAGLAGDIAKNIQYF,TGTGCCAGCAGTGCCGGACTAGCGGGAGATATTGCCAAAAACATTCAGTACTTC
TRBD2,few,TRBV7-8,TRBJ2-7,16,CASSQFLAGLSYEQYF,TGTGCCAGCAGTCAATTTCTAGCGGGGCTATCCTACGAGCAGTACTTC
NA,NA,TRBV20-1,TRBJ2-3,14,CSVNQDLRADTQYF,TGCAGTGTTAACCAAGATCTGAGAGCAGATACGCAGTATTTT
TRBD2,NA,TRBV7-2,TRBJ2-4,16,CASSLARGRGENIQYF,TGTGCCAGCAGCTTAGCGCGGGGGCGGGGGGAAAACATTCAGTACTTC
NA,few,TRBV4-1,TRBJ1-6,16,CASSQDVGSTRSPLHF,TGCGCCAGCAGCCAAGATGTCGGCAGCACTAGATCACCCCTCCACTTT
NA,NA,TRBV20-1,TRBJ1-5,14,CSAILRVGNQPQHF,TGCAGTGCTATTCTAAGGGTGGGGAATCAGCCCCAGCATTTT
TRBD2,NA,TRBV20-1,TRBJ2-1,11,CSAKRLAEAFF,TGCAGTGCGAAGAGGCTAGCGGAGGCGTTCTTC
NA,few,TRBV29-1,TRBJ2-7,13,CSVERGRGYEQYF,TGCAGCGTTGAGCGGGGCAGGGGCTACGAGCAGTACTTC
NA,NA,TRBV20-1,TRBJ2-2,13,CSAKDGYSGELFF,TGCAGTGCAAAGGACGGATACTCCGGGGAGCTGTTTTTT
NA,few,TRBV12-3/TRBV12-4,TRBJ2-1,12,CASSGPLNEQFF,TGTGCCAGCAGCGGGCCCCTCAATGAGCAGTTCTTC
NA,NA,TRBV20-1,TRBJ2-3,15,CSARDPGPLADTQYF,TGCAGTGCTCGGGACCCGGGACCTTTAGCAGATACGCAGTATTTT
NA,NA,TRBV20-1,TRBJ2-5,13,CSARGGGEETQYF,TGCAGTGCTAGAGGCGGCGGCGAAGAGACCCAGTACTTC
NA,once,TRBV28,TRBJ1-2,14,CASREAVNSYGYTF,TGTGCCAGCAGGGAAGCCGTCAACAGCTATGGCTACACCTTC
TRBD1,many,TRBV6-5,TRBJ2-7,16,CASSHPTGTGPYEQYF,TGTGCCAGCAGTCACCCGACCGGGACAGGCCCCTACGAGCAGTACTTC
TRBD1,once,TRBV7-3,TRBJ2-3,16,CASSSEGGQGVDTQYF,TGTGCCAGCAGCTCAGAGGGGGGACAGGGGGTAGATACGCAGTATTTT
NA,NA,TRBV5-1,TRBJ2-7,13,CASSLYGPYEQYF,TGCGCCAGCAGCTTGTACGGACCCTACGAGCAGTACTTC
NA,NA,TRBV3-1,TRBJ1-6,17,CASSQAAGVGSGSPLHF,TGTGCCAGCAGCCAAGCAGCGGGGGTAGGATCAGGTTCACCCCTCCACTTT
TRBD2,NA,TRBV20-1,TRBJ2-7,13,CSARIAGGNEQYF,TGCAGTGCGCGAATAGCGGGAGGGAACGAGCAGTACTTC
TRBD2,NA,TRBV19,TRBJ2-3,14,CATRTGGGTDTQYF,TGTGCCACCAGGACGGGAGGTGGCACAGATACGCAGTATTTT
NA,few,TRBV6-2/TRBV6-3,TRBJ2-7,12,CASRSGTYEQYF,TGTGCCAGCAGGAGTGGGACCTACGAGCAGTACTTC
TRBD2,NA,TRBV20-1,TRBJ2-1,17,CSAKPPGKLAGVSEQFF,TGCAGTGCTAAACCCCCGGGTAAACTAGCGGGAGTGTCTGAACAGTTCTTC
TRBD2,NA,TRBV4-1,TRBJ2-7,18,CASSQDWTGGLPVYEQYF,TGCGCCAGCAGCCAAGATTGGACGGGGGGGCTCCCGGTCTACGAGCAGTACTTC
TRBD1,NA,TRBV20-1,TRBJ2-1,13,CSARGTGGNEQFF,TGCAGTGCTCGCGGGACAGGGGGAAATGAGCAGTTCTTC
TRBD1,NA,TRBV7-2,TRBJ2-2,15,CASSFTGVYTGELFF,TGTGCCAGCAGCTTTACAGGGGTATACACCGGGGAGCTGTTTTTT
NA,NA,TRBV5-1,TRBJ2-3,17,CASSTTGLSVNRYTQYF,TGCGCCAGCAGCACAACTGGACTATCGGTTAACCGGTATACGCAGTATTTT
TRBD1,NA,TRBV5-1,TRBJ2-1,16,CASSWPRDRGRTEQFF,TGCGCCAGCAGCTGGCCACGGGACAGGGGTCGAACTGAGCAGTTCTTC
NA,NA,TRBV28,TRBJ2-7,15,CASSSSGRGLYEQYF,NA
NA,NA,TRBV5-1,TRBJ2-1,15,CASSLEGVSYNEQFF,TGCGCCAGCAGCTTGGAGGGGGTCTCCTACAATGAGCAGTTCTTC
TRBD2,few,TRBV6-1,TRBJ2-7,17,CASRTSPGLAGEYEQYF,TGTGCCAGCAGAACCTCACCGGGACTAGCGGGGGAGTACGAGCAGTACTTC